This TCR beta chain is from a study of blood T cell repertoires in COVID-19. Study context: COVID-19 samples collected from the United States, Italy and Spain covered acute and convalescent phases. Sources were T cells, B-cell-depleted T cells, or PBMCs; the material itself was cDNA or gDNA.

Original methodology: Cell counts per sample came from amplifying reference gene primers. Sequencing used immunoSEQ multiplex PCR; TCRdb keeps in-frame clones, though not all of them. The DNA gave D and trimming, while V, J and clone size come from that table. Among approximately 50,000 clones listed, approximately 85% were seen once. CDR1 is DFQATT and CDR2 is SNEGSKA in the germline V gene (reference sequence). With 4 bases clipped from V and 0 bases from J, the junction kept 12 bases outside the gene matches. This CDR3 is built from 17 residues. This clonotype originated in a man in his sixties with acute or convalescent COVID-19. The sample was peripheral blood. The chain recombines TRBV20-1 with TRBJ1-5; 7 bases are shared with TRBD1. CDR3 coding DNA: TGCAGTGCTAATGACAGGAACAGGGGCTATAGCAATCAGCCCCAGCATTTT. Its translation: CSANDRNRGYSNQPQHF.